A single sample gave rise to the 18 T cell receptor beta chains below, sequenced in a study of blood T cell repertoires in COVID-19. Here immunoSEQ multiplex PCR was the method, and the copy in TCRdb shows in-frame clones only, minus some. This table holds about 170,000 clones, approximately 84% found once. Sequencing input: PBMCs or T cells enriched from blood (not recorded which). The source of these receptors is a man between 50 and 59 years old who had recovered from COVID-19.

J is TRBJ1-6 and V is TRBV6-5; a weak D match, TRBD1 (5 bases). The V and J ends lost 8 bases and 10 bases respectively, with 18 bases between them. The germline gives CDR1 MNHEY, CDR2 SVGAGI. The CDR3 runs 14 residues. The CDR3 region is CASARGEVSSPLHF. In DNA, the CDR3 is TGTGCCAGCGCCAGAGGGGAGGTATCCTCACCCCTCCACTTT.

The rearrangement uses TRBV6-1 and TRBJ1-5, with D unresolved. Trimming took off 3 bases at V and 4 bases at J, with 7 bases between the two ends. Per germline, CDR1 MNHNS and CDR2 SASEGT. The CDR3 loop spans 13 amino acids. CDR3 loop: CASSDSVNQPQHF. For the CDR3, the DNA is TGTGCCAGCAGTGATTCGGTGAATCAGCCCCAGCATTTT.

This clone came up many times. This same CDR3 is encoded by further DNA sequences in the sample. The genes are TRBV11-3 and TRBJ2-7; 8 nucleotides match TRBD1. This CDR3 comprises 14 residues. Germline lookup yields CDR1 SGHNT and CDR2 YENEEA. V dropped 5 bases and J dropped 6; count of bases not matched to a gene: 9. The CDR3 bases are TGTGCCAGCAGCCCAGACAGGGGCAGGGGCGAGCAGTACTTC. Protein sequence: CASSPDRGRGEQYF.

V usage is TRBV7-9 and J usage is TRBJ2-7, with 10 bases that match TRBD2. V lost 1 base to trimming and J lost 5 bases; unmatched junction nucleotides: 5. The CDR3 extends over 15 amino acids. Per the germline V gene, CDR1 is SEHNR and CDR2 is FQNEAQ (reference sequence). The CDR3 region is CASSLDLAGAHEQYF. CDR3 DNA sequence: TGTGCCAGCAGCTTAGATCTAGCGGGGGCTCACGAGCAGTACTTC.

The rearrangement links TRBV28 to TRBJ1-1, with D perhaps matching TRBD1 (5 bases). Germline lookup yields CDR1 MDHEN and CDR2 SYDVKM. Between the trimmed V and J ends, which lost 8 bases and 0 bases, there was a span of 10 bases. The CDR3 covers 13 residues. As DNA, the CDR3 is TGTGCCAGCCTGGGACTGCTGAACACTGAAGCTTTCTTT. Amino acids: CASLGLLNTEAFF.

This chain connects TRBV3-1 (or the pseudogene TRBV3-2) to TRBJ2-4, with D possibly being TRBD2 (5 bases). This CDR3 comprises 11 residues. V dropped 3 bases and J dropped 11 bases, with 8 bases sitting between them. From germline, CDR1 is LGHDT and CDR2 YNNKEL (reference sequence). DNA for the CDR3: TGTGCCAGCAGCCAGGGGAGATTTCAGTACTTC. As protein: CASSQGRFQYF.

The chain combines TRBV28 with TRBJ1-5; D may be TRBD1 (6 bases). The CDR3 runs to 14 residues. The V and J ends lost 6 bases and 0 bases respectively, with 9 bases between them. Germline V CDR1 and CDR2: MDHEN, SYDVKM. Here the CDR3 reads CASRQGYSNQPQHF. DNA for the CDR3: TGTGCCAGCAGACAGGGCTATAGCAATCAGCCCCAGCATTTT.

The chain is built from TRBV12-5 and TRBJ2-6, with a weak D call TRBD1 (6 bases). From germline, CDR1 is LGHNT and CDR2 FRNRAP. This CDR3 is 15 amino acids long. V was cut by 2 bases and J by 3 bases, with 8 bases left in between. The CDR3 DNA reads TGTGCTAGTGGTTTGTGGGGGCTTGGGGCCAACGTCCTGACTTTC. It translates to CASGLWGLGANVLTF.

CDR3 nucleotide sequence: TGTGCCAGCAGCCAGGGACAGGGACCCTACGAGCAGTACTTC. Encoded protein: CASSQGQGPYEQYF. The chain employs TRBV5-5 and TRBJ2-7, with 9 bases lining up with TRBD1. The CDR3 consists of 14 residues. CDR1 is SGHKS, CDR2 YYEKEE, per germline (reference sequence). Trimming cost V 4 bases and J 2 bases; bases outside gene matches: 4.

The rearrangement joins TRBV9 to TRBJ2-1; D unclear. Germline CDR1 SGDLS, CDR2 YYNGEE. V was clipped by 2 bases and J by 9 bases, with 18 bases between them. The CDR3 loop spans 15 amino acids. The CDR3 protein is CASSVFETAVAEQFF. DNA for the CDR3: TGTGCCAGCAGCGTCTTCGAAACCGCGGTCGCTGAGCAGTTCTTC.

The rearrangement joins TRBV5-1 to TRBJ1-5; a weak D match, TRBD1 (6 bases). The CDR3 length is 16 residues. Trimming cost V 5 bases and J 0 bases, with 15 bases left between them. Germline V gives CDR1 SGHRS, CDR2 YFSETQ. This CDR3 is CASSLQGSYSNQPQHF. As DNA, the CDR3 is TGCGCCAGCAGTCTCCAGGGGTCCTATAGCAATCAGCCCCAGCATTTT.

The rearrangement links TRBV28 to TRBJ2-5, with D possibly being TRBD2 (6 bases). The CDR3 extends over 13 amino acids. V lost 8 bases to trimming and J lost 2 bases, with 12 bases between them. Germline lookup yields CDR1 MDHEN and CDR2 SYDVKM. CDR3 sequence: CASRHGGQETQYF. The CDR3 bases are TGTGCCAGCCGCCACGGGGGACAAGAGACCCAGTACTTC.

The CDR3 protein is CASSTRTGFEKLFF. CDR3 nucleotide sequence: TGTGCCAGCAGTACCAGGACAGGATTTGAAAAACTGTTTTTT. J is TRBJ1-4 and V is TRBV6-5; 7 bases agree with TRBD1. CDR1 MNHEY and CDR2 SVGAGI come from the germline V gene. V was clipped by 5 bases and J by 7 bases; unmatched bases: 7. The CDR3 totals 14 residues.

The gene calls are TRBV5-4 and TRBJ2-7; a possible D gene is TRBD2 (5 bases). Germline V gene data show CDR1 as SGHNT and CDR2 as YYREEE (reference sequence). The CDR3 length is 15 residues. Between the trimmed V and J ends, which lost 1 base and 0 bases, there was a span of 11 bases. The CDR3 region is CASSLSGLSSYEQYF. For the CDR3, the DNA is TGTGCCAGCAGCTTGTCGGGGTTGTCCTCCTACGAGCAGTACTTC.

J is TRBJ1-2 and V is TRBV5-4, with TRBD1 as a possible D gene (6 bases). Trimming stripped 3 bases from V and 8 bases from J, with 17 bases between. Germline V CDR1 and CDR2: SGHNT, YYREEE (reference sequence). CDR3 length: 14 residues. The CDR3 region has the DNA TGTGCCAGCAGCTGGCCGGGACAAGGAGGAGGCTACACCTTC. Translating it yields CASSWPGQGGGYTF. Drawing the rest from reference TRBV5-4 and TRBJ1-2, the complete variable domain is ETGVTQSPTHLIKTRGQQVTLRCSSQSGHNTVSWYQQALGQGPQFIFQYYREEENGRGNFPPRFSGLQFPNYSSELNVNALELDDSALYLCASSWPGQGGGYTFGSGTRLTVV.

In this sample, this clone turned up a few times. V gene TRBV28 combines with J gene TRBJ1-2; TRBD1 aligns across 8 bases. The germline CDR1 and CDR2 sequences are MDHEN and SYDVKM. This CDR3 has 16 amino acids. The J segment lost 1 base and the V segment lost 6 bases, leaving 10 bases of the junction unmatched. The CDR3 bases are TGTGCCAGCAGCGAAGGCAGGGGGCCCTATAACTATGGCTACACCTTC. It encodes CASSEGRGPYNYGYTF.

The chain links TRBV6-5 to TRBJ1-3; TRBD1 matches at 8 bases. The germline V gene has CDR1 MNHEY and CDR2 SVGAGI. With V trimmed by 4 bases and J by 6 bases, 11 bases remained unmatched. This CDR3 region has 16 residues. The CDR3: CASSSDRGKRENTIYF. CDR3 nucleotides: TGTGCCAGCAGTTCAGACAGGGGAAAAAGGGAAAACACCATATATTTT.

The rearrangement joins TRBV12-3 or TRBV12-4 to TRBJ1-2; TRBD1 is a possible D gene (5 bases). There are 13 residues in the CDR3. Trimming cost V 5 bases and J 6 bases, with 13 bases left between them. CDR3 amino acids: CASSPLGGDGYTF. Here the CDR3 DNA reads TGTGCCAGCAGTCCCTTGGGGGGGGATGGCTACACCTTC.